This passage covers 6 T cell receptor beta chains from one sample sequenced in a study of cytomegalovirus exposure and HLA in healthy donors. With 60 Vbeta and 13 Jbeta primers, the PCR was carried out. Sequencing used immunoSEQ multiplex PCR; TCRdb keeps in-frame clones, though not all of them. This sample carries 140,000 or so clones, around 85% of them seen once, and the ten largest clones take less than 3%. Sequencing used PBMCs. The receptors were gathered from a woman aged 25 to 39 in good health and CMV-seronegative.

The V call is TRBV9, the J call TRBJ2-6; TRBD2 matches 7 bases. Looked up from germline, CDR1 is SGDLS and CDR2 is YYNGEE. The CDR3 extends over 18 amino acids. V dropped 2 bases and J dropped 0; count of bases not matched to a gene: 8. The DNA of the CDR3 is TGTGCCAGCAGCGTTGCGGGCGGCGGGAGCTCTGGGGCCAACGTCCTGACTTTC. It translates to CASSVAGGGSSGANVLTF.

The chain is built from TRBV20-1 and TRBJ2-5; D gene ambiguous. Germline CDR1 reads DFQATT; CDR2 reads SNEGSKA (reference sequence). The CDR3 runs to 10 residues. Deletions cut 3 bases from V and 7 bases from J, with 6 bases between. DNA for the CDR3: TGCAGTGCTAGTTTGGCGACCCAGTACTTC. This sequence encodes CSASLATQYF.

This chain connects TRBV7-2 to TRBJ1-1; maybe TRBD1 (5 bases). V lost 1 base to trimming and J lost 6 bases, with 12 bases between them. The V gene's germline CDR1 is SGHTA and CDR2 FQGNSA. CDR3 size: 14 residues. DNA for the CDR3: TGTGCCAGCAGCTTAGTGGGGACTGGGGCTGAAGCTTTCTTT. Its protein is CASSLVGTGAEAFF.

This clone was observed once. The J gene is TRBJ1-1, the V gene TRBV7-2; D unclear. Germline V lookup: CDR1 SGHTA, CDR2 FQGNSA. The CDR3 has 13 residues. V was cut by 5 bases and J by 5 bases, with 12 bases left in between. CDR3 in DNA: TGTGCCAGCAGCCGGACGCGGGGAACTGAAGCTTTCTTT. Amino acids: CASSRTRGTEAFF.

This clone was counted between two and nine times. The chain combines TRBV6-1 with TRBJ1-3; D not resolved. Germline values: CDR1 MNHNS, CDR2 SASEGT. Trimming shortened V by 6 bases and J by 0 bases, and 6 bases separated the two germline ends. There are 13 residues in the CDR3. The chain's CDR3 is CASSAGSGNTIYF. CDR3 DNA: TGTGCCAGCAGCGCCGGCTCTGGAAACACCATATATTTT.

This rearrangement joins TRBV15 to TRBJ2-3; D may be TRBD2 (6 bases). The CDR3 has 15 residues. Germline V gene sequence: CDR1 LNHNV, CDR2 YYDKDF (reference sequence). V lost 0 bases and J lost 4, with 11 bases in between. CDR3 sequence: CATSRDRGFADTQYF. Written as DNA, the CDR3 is TGTGCCACCAGCAGAGATCGGGGGTTCGCAGATACGCAGTATTTT.